This TCR beta chain originates from a study of cytomegalovirus exposure and HLA in healthy donors. Researchers ran the PCR with 60 Vbeta and 13 Jbeta primers. Profiling relied on immunoSEQ multiplex PCR, and the TCRdb table lists in-frame clones only, not all of them. The sample shows roughly 170,000 clones, approximately 86% of them seen only once. This CDR3 contains 13 residues. Trimming removed 6 bases from V and 6 bases from J; junction bases left unmatched: 4. Germline CDR1 and CDR2: LNHDA and SQIVND (reference sequence). The chain is built from TRBV19 and TRBJ2-7; 11 bases fit TRBD1. This clonotype originated in a male donor in good health and CMV-seronegative. Input material: PBMCs. Here the CDR3 DNA reads TGTGCCAGTAGAGGGACAGGGGGTTTCGAGCAGTACTTC. Encoded protein: CASRGTGGFEQYF.